The 21 T cell receptor beta chains listed next were all sequenced from one sample in a study of T cells in lung cancer brain metastases. The protocol was immunoSEQ multiplex PCR, while the TCRdb copy is restricted to in-frame clones and leaves out a portion. The profile shows roughly 5,000 clones, over 75% of them singletons. Sequencing used tumor tissue from a brain metastasis. Source of these receptors: a woman between 50 and 59 years old with non-small cell lung cancer that had spread to the brain.

The chain uses TRBV6-6 and TRBJ2-1; D possibly corresponds to TRBD2 (6 bases). There are 12 residues in the CDR3. Between the trimmed V and J ends, which lost 6 bases and 12 bases, there was a span of 15 bases. From germline, CDR1 is MNHNY and CDR2 SVGAGI (reference sequence). The CDR3 nucleotides are TGTGCCAGCAGGCGGGACGGACGGGCGCAGTTCTTC. Translated, it gives CASRRDGRAQFF.

CDR3 protein: CASSFGGGVANTGELFF. CDR3 bases: TGTGCCAGCAGCTTTGGAGGGGGTGTAGCGAACACCGGGGAGCTGTTTTTT. The chain employs TRBV7-8 and TRBJ2-2; D tentatively fits TRBD1 or TRBD2 (6 bases each). The CDR3 contains 17 residues. Trimming took off 3 bases at V and 0 bases at J, with 14 bases between the two ends. CDR1 is SGHVS and CDR2 is FQNEAQ in the germline V gene.

The V and J genes are TRBV30 and TRBJ1-2, with D unresolved. The CDR3 runs to 14 residues. V dropped 4 bases and J dropped 1 base, with 13 bases sitting between them. Germline CDR1 reads GTSNPN; CDR2 reads SVGIG (reference sequence). The DNA of the CDR3 is TGTGCCTGGACTCCCCGGACCGATAACTATGGCTACACCTTC. This gives the protein CAWTPRTDNYGYTF. Variable domain in full (rest from reference TRBV30 and TRBJ1-2): SQTIHQWPATLVQPVGSPLSLECTVEGTSNPNLYWYRQAAGRGLQLLFYSVGIGQISSEVPQNLSASRPQDRQFILSSKKLLLSDSGFYLCAWTPRTDNYGYTFGSGTRLTVV.

The chain couples TRBV7-2 to TRBJ2-3; D not resolved. Germline CDR1 reads SGHTA; CDR2 reads FQGNSA. Trimming stripped 1 base from V and 0 bases from J, with 5 bases between. The CDR3 sequence is 14 residues long. The CDR3 loop is CASSLGASTDTQYF. DNA of the CDR3: TGTGCCAGCAGCTTAGGGGCTAGCACAGATACGCAGTATTTT.

J is TRBJ1-5 and V is TRBV27; 10 nucleotides align to TRBD1. This CDR3 spans 17 amino acids. Trimming cost V 6 bases and J 3 bases; bases outside gene matches: 11. Per the germline V gene, CDR1 is MNHEY and CDR2 is SMNVEV (reference sequence). The CDR3 region is CASRDRGILPSNQPQHF. The CDR3 nucleotides are TGTGCCAGCAGGGACAGGGGGATTCTTCCCTCCAATCAGCCCCAGCATTTT.

V usage is TRBV7-6 and J usage is TRBJ2-7; TRBD1 matches at 9 bases. Trimming cost V 3 bases and J 2 bases; bases outside gene matches: 11. Per germline, CDR1 SGHVS and CDR2 FNYEAQ. The CDR3 has 17 residues. CDR3 in DNA: TGTGCCAGCAGCTTCCAGACAGGGGGATTGTATCCCTACGAGCAGTACTTC. It translates to CASSFQTGGLYPYEQYF.

The chain carries TRBV10-3 and TRBJ1-1, with D tentatively TRBD1 (5 bases). The CDR3 covers 13 residues. V was clipped by 7 bases and J by 4 bases, with 13 bases between them. Germline V gives CDR1 ENHRY, CDR2 SYGVKD. CDR3 bases: TGTGCCATCAATGGGGGATGGAGCACTGAAGCTTTCTTT. Protein: CAINGGWSTEAFF.

The chain is built from TRBV30 and TRBJ1-1; no clear D gene. The length of the CDR3 is 12 residues. V was clipped by 5 bases and J by 5 bases, with 12 bases between them. Looked up from germline, CDR1 is GTSNPN and CDR2 is SVGIG (reference sequence). The CDR3 region is CAWGGGRTEAFF. The DNA for the CDR3 is TGTGCCTGGGGAGGCGGGCGTACTGAAGCTTTCTTT.

The gene calls are TRBV15 and TRBJ2-3, with 7 bases that match TRBD2. This CDR3 is built from 15 residues. CDR1 LNHNV and CDR2 YYDKDF come from the germline V gene (reference sequence). J lost 5 bases, V lost 8 bases, and 13 bases had no gene match. This CDR3 is CATGNLGEGQDTQYF. Here the CDR3 DNA reads TGTGCCACCGGTAACTTGGGGGAGGGCCAAGATACGCAGTATTTT.

V gene TRBV28 combines with J gene TRBJ2-7; the D is unclear. This CDR3 is built from 10 residues. Germline assignment: CDR1 MDHEN and CDR2 SYDVKM. The V end lost 5 bases, the J end lost 3 bases, and 2 bases lay between the germline ends. CDR3 nucleotides: TGTGCCAGCAGTGACTACGAGCAGTACTTC. Its translation: CASSDYEQYF.

The V call is TRBV2, the J call TRBJ1-5; no clear D gene. The CDR3 sequence is 14 residues long. Between the trimmed V and J ends, which lost 5 bases and 0 bases, there was a span of 8 bases. CDR1 and CDR2 from the germline V gene are SNHLY and FYNNEI. The CDR3 sequence is CASSSRTSNQPQHF. CDR3 sequence (DNA): TGTGCCAGCAGTAGTAGGACTAGCAATCAGCCCCAGCATTTT.

The rearrangement links TRBV5-1 to TRBJ2-1, with TRBD2 matching 10 bases. Germline values: CDR1 SGHRS, CDR2 YFSETQ. The V segment lost 4 bases and the J segment 6 bases; nucleotides outside the gene matches: 4. This CDR3 has 14 amino acids. The CDR3 loop is CASSRTSGTNEQFF. CDR3 sequence (DNA): TGCGCCAGCAGCCGGACTAGCGGAACCAATGAGCAGTTCTTC.

V usage is TRBV5-8 and J usage is TRBJ2-4, with TRBD1 as a possible D gene (6 bases). Trimming pared 4 bases from V and 1 base from J, leaving 15 bases between. Germline CDR1 and CDR2: SGHTS and YDEGEE. This CDR3 has 16 residues. The CDR3 sequence: CASSKNRVPAKNIQYF. CDR3 in DNA: TGTGCCAGCAGCAAGAACAGGGTTCCGGCCAAAAACATTCAGTACTTC.

The chain employs TRBV5-1 and TRBJ1-2; 9 bases are shared with TRBD1. The CDR3 contains 14 residues. Germline V gene data show CDR1 as SGHRS and CDR2 as YFSETQ. V lost 5 bases, J lost 2 bases, and 4 bases stayed unmatched. CDR3 bases: TGCGCCAGCAGACCTGGACAGGGGAACTATGGCTACACCTTC. Translation: CASRPGQGNYGYTF. Supplemented by reference TRBV5-1 and TRBJ1-2, the full variable domain reads KAGVTQTPRYLIKTRGQQVTLSCSPISGHRSVSWYQQTPGQGLQFLFEYFSETQRNKGNFPGRFSGRQFSNSRSEMNVSTLELGDSALYLCASRPGQGNYGYTFGSGTRLTVV.

This clone was seen a few times. This chain joins TRBV5-1 and TRBJ1-2; 9 bases fit TRBD1. J gave up 5 bases and V 4 bases, and 3 bases lay outside the gene matches. This CDR3 region has 13 residues. Germline V gives CDR1 SGHRS, CDR2 YFSETQ. The CDR3 nucleotides are TGCGCCAGCAGCGAGACAGGGGGTTATGGCTACACCTTC. Protein sequence: CASSETGGYGYTF.

This chain joins TRBV4-1 and TRBJ2-7; D is perhaps TRBD1 (5 bases). The CDR3 has 16 residues. Germline CDR1 reads MGHRA; CDR2 reads YSYEKL. V dropped 1 base and J dropped 0 bases, with 13 bases sitting between them. The CDR3 loop reads CASSQAVTASSYEQYF. The CDR3 DNA reads as TGCGCCAGCAGCCAAGCTGTGACAGCGAGCTCCTACGAGCAGTACTTC.

The chain couples TRBV18 to TRBJ1-6; D not certain. V was trimmed by 6 bases and J by 17 bases, leaving 17 bases between them. The CDR3 totals 12 residues. Germline loops: CDR1 KGHSH, CDR2 LQKENI. The CDR3 sequence: CASSPLVGPFHF. CDR3 nucleotides: TGTGCCAGCTCCCCCTTGGTCGGGCCCTTCCACTTT.

This chain links TRBV6-1 with TRBJ1-2; 7 bases are shared with TRBD1. Germline CDR1 MNHNS, CDR2 SASEGT. The CDR3 is 11 residues long. The CDR3 nucleotides read TGTTCCGCAGGGGGGGGCTATGGCTACACCTTC. Its protein is CSAGGGYGYTF.

The chain has TRBV5-8 and TRBJ2-1; D is possibly TRBD1 (5 bases). V lost 4 bases and J 6 bases, leaving 11 bases between the germline ends. Germline V gene sequence: CDR1 SGHTS, CDR2 YDEGEE. The CDR3 extends over 13 amino acids. The CDR3: CASSQRQINEQFF. CDR3 DNA: TGTGCCAGCAGCCAAAGACAGATCAATGAGCAGTTCTTC.

This chain connects TRBV6-1 to TRBJ2-5; D unclear. This CDR3 has 13 amino acids. V was trimmed by 1 base and J by 1 base, leaving 4 bases between them. In germline, CDR1 is MNHNS, CDR2 SASEGT. The chain's CDR3 is CASSEVGQETQYF. DNA for the CDR3: TGTGCCAGCAGTGAAGTTGGCCAAGAGACCCAGTACTTC.

The chain links TRBV7-2 to TRBJ1-5; no clear D gene. This CDR3 region has 14 residues. Trimming removed 6 bases at V and 4 bases at J, with 13 bases between. The germline V gene encodes CDR1 SGHTA and CDR2 FQGNSA. The CDR3 region is CASSLSATNQPQHF. The CDR3 region has the DNA TGTGCCAGCAGTCTGTCGGCCACGAATCAGCCCCAGCATTTT.